This T cell receptor beta chain originates from a study of patients and donors after allogeneic stem cell transplantation. TCRdb re-called the RT-PCR reads through MiXCR, storing one row per CDR3 protein. The sample includes 70,000 to 100,000 distinct CDR3 sequences, roughly 5.1% of them seen just once. This clonotype has at least ten counts. From germline, CDR1 is MNHEY and CDR2 SMNVEV (reference sequence). V was pared by 5 bases and J by 4 bases, with 6 bases between. The CDR3 has 13 amino acids. V and J are TRBV27 and TRBJ1-6; the D gene is possibly TRBD1 (5 bases). This sequence was found in a human donor who was either an allogeneic HSCT recipient or a stem cell or donor lymphocyte infusion donor (not recorded which). It is not recorded whose cells these are; they may come from a transplant donor. The material sequenced was blood, either unsorted or a sorted T cell fraction (not recorded which). CDR3 sequence: CASSTGYNSPLHF. In nucleotides, the CDR3 is TGTGCCAGCAGTACAGGTTATAATTCACCCCTCCACTTT.